The 14 T cell receptor beta chains reported below all come from one sample, sequenced in a study of early stage breast cancer tumors. Using immunoSEQ multiplex PCR, the repertoire was profiled, and TCRdb retains in-frame clones only, with some absent. The sample shows fewer than 80,000 clones, around 80% of them seen only once. The sample was blood. The origin of the receptors is a person aged 35 to 50 with breast cancer.

This clone was recorded once. The rearrangement joins TRBV7-3 to TRBJ1-4; no firm D call. The CDR3 totals 14 residues. The V gene's germline CDR1 is SGHTA and CDR2 FQGTGA. Trimming removed 7 bases at V and 8 bases at J, with 17 bases between. CDR3 sequence (DNA): TGTGCCAGCACTAGAGGTTGTTTGAGCGAAAAACTGTTTTTT. Amino acid sequence: CASTRGCLSEKLFF.

This clone has more than one count but fewer than ten. This chain uses TRBV4-2 with TRBJ1-2; 7 nucleotides agree with TRBD1. Per the germline V gene, CDR1 is LGHNA and CDR2 is YNFKEQ. V shed 0 bases, J shed 6 bases, and the junction held 13 bases outside the gene matches. CDR3 length: 17 amino acids. CDR3 protein: CASSQDHNRQGGDGYTF. The DNA for the CDR3 is TGTGCCAGCAGCCAAGATCATAACAGACAGGGTGGTGATGGCTACACCTTC.

The count of this clone is one. The V gene is TRBV28, the J gene TRBJ1-4, with D perhaps TRBD1 (6 bases). Germline V gene data show CDR1 as MDHEN and CDR2 as SYDVKM. Between the trimmed V and J ends, which lost 5 bases and 13 bases, there was a span of 14 bases. This CDR3 is 12 amino acids long. CDR3 sequence: CASSPQTGRLFF. DNA of the CDR3: TGTGCCAGCAGTCCGCAAACAGGGAGACTGTTTTTT.

This sequence joins TRBV28 and TRBJ2-1, with TRBD1 identical over 12 bases. The CDR3 is 16 amino acids. Germline CDR1 and CDR2: MDHEN and SYDVKM. V lost 3 bases, J lost 7 bases, and 7 bases stayed unmatched. DNA of the CDR3: TGTGCCAGCAGTTTCCTTGGGACAGGGGGCGGGAATGAGCAGTTCTTC. Its protein is CASSFLGTGGGNEQFF.

The chain couples TRBV11-2 to TRBJ2-2; D gene ambiguous. The V end was cut by 3 bases, the J end by 9 bases, with 11 bases between. This CDR3 has 13 residues. The germline V gene has CDR1 SGHAT and CDR2 FQNNGV. CDR3 loop: CASSFAPLRELFF. The CDR3 nucleotides are TGTGCCAGCAGCTTTGCACCGCTTAGGGAGCTGTTTTTT.

The gene calls are TRBV30 and TRBJ2-5, with TRBD2 identical over 7 bases. The CDR3 totals 15 residues. The junction had 9 bases not matched to a gene; V was cut back by 0 bases and J by 5 bases. Per the germline V gene, CDR1 is GTSNPN and CDR2 is SVGIG (reference sequence). CDR3 region: CAWSVWTSPSETQYF. CDR3 DNA: TGTGCCTGGAGTGTCTGGACTAGTCCATCGGAGACCCAGTACTTC. The whole variable domain, remainder taken from reference TRBV30 and TRBJ2-5, is SQTIHQWPATLVQPVGSPLSLECTVEGTSNPNLYWYRQAAGRGLQLLFYSVGIGQISSEVPQNLSASRPQDRQFILSSKKLLLSDSGFYLCAWSVWTSPSETQYFGPGTRLLVL.

This clone was found a few times. The chain carries TRBV2 and TRBJ1-3, with 8 bases identical to TRBD1. The germline gives CDR1 SNHLY, CDR2 FYNNEI. V lost 3 bases and J lost 2; bases outside the gene matches: 3. CDR3 length: 15 residues. CDR3 DNA: TGTGCCAGCAGTGACCAGGGGGCGGCTGGAAACACCATATATTTT. It is translated as CASSDQGAAGNTIYF.

This rearrangement joins TRBV6-6 to TRBJ2-2; weak D call: TRBD1 (5 bases). V was shortened by 8 bases and J by 0 bases, with 10 bases between the two germline ends. CDR1 and CDR2 from the germline V gene are MNHNY and SVGAGI (reference sequence). The CDR3 contains 14 residues. The CDR3, as DNA: TGTGCCAGCTGGGCAGGGCCGAACACCGGGGAGCTGTTTTTT. Amino acid sequence: CASWAGPNTGELFF.

The chain employs TRBV5-1 and TRBJ1-5; D possibly corresponds to TRBD1 (5 bases). The V gene lost 0 bases and the J gene lost 7 bases, with 14 bases spanning the gap. Per germline, CDR1 SGHRS and CDR2 YFSETQ. This CDR3 comprises 15 residues. The CDR3 spells CASSLDYSAGQPQHF. The DNA of the CDR3 is TGCGCCAGCAGCTTGGATTACTCAGCAGGGCAGCCCCAGCATTTT.

The rearrangement uses TRBV2 and TRBJ2-6; 10 bases align to TRBD1. Germline V CDR1 and CDR2: SNHLY, FYNNEI. The ends lost 9 bases at V and 2 bases at J; junction bases unmatched: 7. The CDR3 totals 16 residues. This CDR3 reads CASFMTGGAGANVLTF. As DNA, the CDR3 is TGTGCCAGTTTCATGACAGGGGGCGCTGGGGCCAACGTCCTGACTTTC.

The rearrangement joins TRBV6-1 to TRBJ1-5; no firm D call. CDR1 is MNHNS, CDR2 SASEGT, per germline. Trimming shortened V by 8 bases and J by 4 bases, and 12 bases separated the two germline ends. The CDR3 has 13 amino acids. CDR3 DNA: TGTGCCAGCTCCCGACTGCTAAATCAGCCCCAGCATTTT. Protein sequence: CASSRLLNQPQHF.

This chain uses TRBV4-2 with TRBJ1-2; 9 bases match TRBD1. The CDR3 is 16 amino acids. Germline V gene data show CDR1 as LGHNA and CDR2 as YNFKEQ. J gave up 0 bases and V 5 bases, and 7 bases lay outside the gene matches. This chain's CDR3 is CASSSDRGRANYGYTF. CDR3 DNA: TGTGCCAGCAGCTCCGACAGGGGGAGAGCTAACTATGGCTACACCTTC.

The chain links TRBV11-2 to TRBJ1-1; D uncertain. V was pared by 3 bases and J by 7 bases, with 9 bases between. Germline V CDR1 and CDR2: SGHAT, FQNNGV. The CDR3 has 12 residues. The CDR3 sequence is CASSFNGIEAFF. The CDR3 DNA reads TGTGCCAGCAGCTTTAACGGTATTGAAGCTTTCTTT.

The chain uses TRBV9 and TRBJ2-2; TRBD2 matches 9 bases. The germline V gene encodes CDR1 SGDLS and CDR2 YYNGEE. Unmatched junction bases numbered 9, after V lost 0 bases and J lost 6 bases. The CDR3 loop spans 17 amino acids. CDR3 amino acids: CASSVERLAGRAGELFF. The CDR3 DNA is TGTGCCAGCAGCGTAGAGAGGCTAGCGGGAAGAGCCGGGGAGCTGTTTTTT.